These 16 T cell receptor beta chains came from one sample sequenced in a study of PD-L1 blockade in urothelial cancer. Specified time point: pretreatment peripheral blood. Generated by immunoSEQ multiplex PCR, the TCRdb table keeps only in-frame clones and is missing some. The sample contains 130,000 or so clones, approximately 88% of which appear only once. Sequencing used PBMCs, obtained around atezolizumab (anti-PD-L1) treatment. These receptors originate from a man aged 45-65 years with urothelial cancer.

The genes are TRBV5-1 and TRBJ2-1, with 10 bases identical to TRBD2. Germline CDR1 and CDR2: SGHRS and YFSETQ. The CDR3 runs 15 residues. Trimming at V came to 0 bases and at J to 6 bases, leaving 3 bases not matched to a gene. CDR3 nucleotides: TGCGCCAGCAGCTTGGTGGCTAGCGGGAGCAATGAGCAGTTCTTC. It codes for CASSLVASGSNEQFF.

This sequence joins TRBV19 and TRBJ1-5, with no clear D. The CDR3 consists of 14 residues. The V and J ends lost 6 bases and 0 bases respectively, with 9 bases between them. CDR1 is LNHDA and CDR2 is SQIVND in the germline V gene (reference sequence). CDR3 sequence: CASRGRNSNQPQHF. The CDR3 DNA sequence: TGTGCCAGTAGGGGCAGGAATAGCAATCAGCCCCAGCATTTT.

The chain has TRBV4-1 and TRBJ2-5, with 8 bases identical to TRBD1. The CDR3 length is 15 residues. The trim removed 2 bases at V and 4 bases at J, leaving 6 bases unmatched. Looked up from germline, CDR1 is MGHRA and CDR2 is YSYEKL. CDR3 loop: CASSQSGTGVETQYF. For the CDR3, the DNA is TGCGCCAGCAGCCAATCCGGGACAGGAGTAGAGACCCAGTACTTC.

About this clone itself: This same CDR3 is encoded by further DNA sequences in the sample. The chain employs TRBV5-1 and TRBJ2-7; D is perhaps TRBD1 (6 bases). The germline V gene has CDR1 SGHRS and CDR2 YFSETQ. The CDR3 runs to 14 residues. Trimming cost V 0 bases and J 3 bases, with 10 bases left between them. CDR3 residues: CASSLGAGVYEQYF. For the CDR3, the DNA is TGCGCCAGCAGCTTGGGGGCAGGGGTCTACGAGCAGTACTTC.

The J gene is TRBJ2-1, the V gene TRBV4-1; TRBD2 is a possible D gene (7 bases). Germline V gives CDR1 MGHRA, CDR2 YSYEKL. The CDR3 covers 16 residues. V shed 4 bases and J shed 10 bases, with 23 bases lying between them. CDR3 protein: CASSLQGYKQGGEQFF. The CDR3 DNA sequence: TGCGCCAGCAGCCTCCAGGGCTACAAACAGGGAGGGGAGCAGTTCTTC.

For the CDR3, the DNA is TGTGCCAGCAGGACGGAGCGGACAGACAATGAGCAGTTCTTC. It is translated as CASRTERTDNEQFF. The chain employs TRBV2 and TRBJ2-1, with D perhaps matching TRBD1 (6 bases). The CDR3 is 14 amino acids. V dropped 6 bases and J dropped 5 bases, with 14 bases sitting between them. Germline V gives CDR1 SNHLY, CDR2 FYNNEI.

V and J are TRBV2 and TRBJ1-1; D is possibly TRBD1 (5 bases). V dropped 7 bases and J dropped 1 base, with 28 bases sitting between them. The CDR3 extends over 19 amino acids. Germline-derived CDR1 and CDR2 are SNHLY and FYNNEI. CDR3 sequence reads: CASTRGGRQQHHRNTEAFF. The DNA of the CDR3 is TGTGCCAGCACCCGGGGAGGGCGACAGCAACACCACAGGAACACTGAAGCTTTCTTT.

The chain links TRBV28 to TRBJ2-6; D possibly corresponds to TRBD2 (7 bases). CDR1 is MDHEN, CDR2 SYDVKM, per germline. V lost 3 bases and J lost 3, with 15 bases in between. The CDR3 has 17 amino acids. Here the CDR3 reads CASSFGGGNFGANVLTF. The DNA of the CDR3 is TGTGCCAGCAGTTTCGGCGGGGGCAACTTTGGGGCCAACGTCCTGACTTTC.

A few counts support this clone. The chain is built from TRBV7-9 and TRBJ2-2, with 13 nucleotides matching TRBD2. The ends lost 6 bases at V and 0 bases at J; junction bases unmatched: 10. The CDR3 spans 19 residues. Germline values: CDR1 SEHNR, CDR2 FQNEAQ (reference sequence). The CDR3 sequence: CASSPRTSGSPSNTGELFF. CDR3 in DNA: TGTGCCAGCAGTCCCAGGACTAGCGGGAGTCCTTCGAACACCGGGGAGCTGTTTTTT.

V gene TRBV5-4 combines with J gene TRBJ2-1; 10 nucleotides align to TRBD2. V lost 2 bases to trimming and J lost 9 bases; unmatched junction nucleotides: 5. The CDR3 is 14 residues long. From germline, CDR1 is SGHNT and CDR2 YYREEE (reference sequence). CDR3 sequence (DNA): TGTGCCAGCAGCTTCCTAGCGGGAGTTGGTGAGCAGTTCTTC. It codes for CASSFLAGVGEQFF.

This clone was found a few times. This chain joins TRBV25-1 and TRBJ1-6, with no clear D. This CDR3 comprises 17 residues. With 0 bases removed from V and 10 bases from J, the gap between germline ends came to 19 bases. Germline V CDR1 and CDR2: MGHDK, SYGVNS. The CDR3: CASSEYSPASMNSPLHF. Written as DNA, the CDR3 is TGTGCCAGCAGTGAATATAGTCCCGCATCCATGAACTCACCCCTCCACTTT.

This chain joins TRBV10-3 and TRBJ1-4, with 7 nucleotides matching TRBD1. CDR1 is ENHRY, CDR2 SYGVKD, per germline. CDR3 length: 15 residues. The V segment lost 10 bases and the J segment 4 bases; nucleotides outside the gene matches: 12. CDR3 nucleotides: TGTGCCACACAGGGGAATTCGGGGGTTAATGAAAAACTGTTTTTT. Residues: CATQGNSGVNEKLFF.

This rearrangement joins TRBV19 to TRBJ1-5; 9 bases are shared with TRBD1. CDR3 length: 15 residues. Germline V gives CDR1 LNHDA, CDR2 SQIVND (reference sequence). Losses at the gene ends were 9 bases for V and 1 base for J; bases not matched to a gene: 7. The CDR3 region is CASAQDRGSNQPQHF. Here the CDR3 DNA reads TGTGCCAGCGCGCAGGACAGGGGCAGCAATCAGCCCCAGCATTTT.

This chain uses TRBV5-1 with TRBJ2-4, with D possibly TRBD1 on 6 matching bases. The CDR3 runs to 15 residues. Germline V gene sequence: CDR1 SGHRS, CDR2 YFSETQ. V gave up 0 bases and J gave up 4 bases, with 11 bases separating them. The CDR3 reads CASSLAGTQKNIQYF. In DNA form, the CDR3 reads TGCGCCAGCAGCTTGGCCGGGACACAAAAAAACATTCAGTACTTC.

The chain joins TRBV19 to TRBJ2-4, with 7 bases identical to TRBD1. CDR3 length equals 14 residues. V lost 4 bases to trimming and J lost 3 bases; unmatched junction nucleotides: 3. The germline V gene encodes CDR1 LNHDA and CDR2 SQIVND (reference sequence). CDR3: CASSNTGDKNIQYF. CDR3 nucleotide sequence: TGTGCCAGTAGTAACACAGGGGACAAAAACATTCAGTACTTC.

The chain joins TRBV2 to TRBJ1-1; TRBD1 might be the D (5 bases). V gave up 7 bases and J gave up 7 bases, with 16 bases separating them. CDR1 SNHLY and CDR2 FYNNEI come from the germline V gene. This CDR3 is 13 amino acids long. This CDR3 is CASNVGGGVEAFF. As DNA, the CDR3 is TGTGCCAGCAACGTCGGGGGAGGGGTTGAAGCTTTCTTT.